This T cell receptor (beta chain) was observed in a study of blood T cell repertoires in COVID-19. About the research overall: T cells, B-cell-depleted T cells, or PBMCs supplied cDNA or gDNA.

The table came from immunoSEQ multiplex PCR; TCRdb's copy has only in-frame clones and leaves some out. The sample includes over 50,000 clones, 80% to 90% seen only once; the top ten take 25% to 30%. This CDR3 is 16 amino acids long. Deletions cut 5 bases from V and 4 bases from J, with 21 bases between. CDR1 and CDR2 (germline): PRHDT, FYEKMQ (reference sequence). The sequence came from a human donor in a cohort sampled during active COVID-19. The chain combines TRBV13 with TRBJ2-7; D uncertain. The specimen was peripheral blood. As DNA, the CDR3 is TGTGCCAGCAGCATAGCTCGACACCGAATCGAATACGAGCAGTACTTC. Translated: CASSIARHRIEYEQYF.